The 6 T cell receptor beta chains listed next were all sequenced from one sample in a study of blood T cell repertoires in COVID-19. The repertoire was sequenced with immunoSEQ multiplex PCR; TCRdb's copy has only in-frame clones and lacks some. The sample includes roughly 200,000 clones, about 80% of them seen just once. The sequencing sample was made of peripheral blood. Every receptor here comes from a man aged 55 to 70 with acute or convalescent COVID-19.

The rearrangement uses TRBV2 and TRBJ1-1, with TRBD1 identical over 10 bases. The junction had 6 bases not matched to a gene; V was cut back by 8 bases and J by 3 bases. The CDR3 has 14 residues. Germline values: CDR1 SNHLY, CDR2 FYNNEI. The CDR3 DNA is TGTGCCAGCGGGACAGGGGCCTTGGACACTGAAGCTTTCTTT. Its translation is CASGTGALDTEAFF.

J is TRBJ1-1 and V is TRBV7-5; TRBD1, the table's D call, was not compared with the DNA. TRBV7-5 is assigned pseudogene status. The CDR3 contains 13 residues. The chain's CDR3 is CARGPQQGTEAFF. DNA for the CDR3: TGTGCCAGAGGGCCCCAACAGGGGACTGAAGCTTTCTTT.

This chain joins TRBV9 and TRBJ1-2; a weak D match, TRBD1 (5 bases). Germline values: CDR1 SGDLS, CDR2 YYNGEE. Trimming left V 3 bases short and J 4 bases short, with 10 bases between. The CDR3 length is 13 residues. The CDR3 sequence: CASSDTGLYGYTF. The CDR3 DNA reads as TGTGCCAGCAGCGATACAGGCCTCTATGGCTACACCTTC. Full variable domain (remainder filled in from reference TRBV9 and TRBJ1-2): DSGVTQTPKHLITATGQRVTLRCSPRSGDLSVYWYQQSLDQGLQFLIQYYNGEERAKGNILERFSAQQFPDLHSELNLSSLELGDSALYFCASSDTGLYGYTFGSGTRLTVV.

The rearrangement links TRBV27 to TRBJ1-2; 7 bases are a match to TRBD1. The CDR3 runs to 14 residues. Germline trimming cut 5 bases from V and 7 bases from J; bases unmatched to any gene: 10. Germline values: CDR1 MNHEY, CDR2 SMNVEV (reference sequence). CDR3 protein: CASSRQGPARGYTF. Here the CDR3 DNA reads TGTGCCAGCAGTAGACAGGGTCCCGCTCGTGGCTACACCTTC.

This clone has only one observation. The CDR3 spells CSVGGGQLSSYEQYF. The CDR3 DNA is TGCAGCGTTGGAGGGGGCCAGTTGAGCTCCTACGAGCAGTACTTC. This chain joins TRBV29-1 and TRBJ2-7; 7 nucleotides align to TRBD1. The CDR3 contains 15 residues. Germline CDR1 SQVTM, CDR2 ANQGSEA. V trimming: 4 bases; J trimming: 0 bases; junction bases outside the gene matches: 9.

CDR3 residues: CASSLVIGAGEQYF. DNA of the CDR3: TGTGCCAGCAGCTTAGTAATTGGGGCGGGGGAGCAGTACTTC. The chain is built from TRBV7-2 and TRBJ2-7; the D gene is possibly TRBD2 (6 bases). V was shortened by 1 base and J by 7 bases, with 14 bases between the two germline ends. The V gene's germline CDR1 is SGHTA and CDR2 FQGNSA. The CDR3 runs to 14 residues.